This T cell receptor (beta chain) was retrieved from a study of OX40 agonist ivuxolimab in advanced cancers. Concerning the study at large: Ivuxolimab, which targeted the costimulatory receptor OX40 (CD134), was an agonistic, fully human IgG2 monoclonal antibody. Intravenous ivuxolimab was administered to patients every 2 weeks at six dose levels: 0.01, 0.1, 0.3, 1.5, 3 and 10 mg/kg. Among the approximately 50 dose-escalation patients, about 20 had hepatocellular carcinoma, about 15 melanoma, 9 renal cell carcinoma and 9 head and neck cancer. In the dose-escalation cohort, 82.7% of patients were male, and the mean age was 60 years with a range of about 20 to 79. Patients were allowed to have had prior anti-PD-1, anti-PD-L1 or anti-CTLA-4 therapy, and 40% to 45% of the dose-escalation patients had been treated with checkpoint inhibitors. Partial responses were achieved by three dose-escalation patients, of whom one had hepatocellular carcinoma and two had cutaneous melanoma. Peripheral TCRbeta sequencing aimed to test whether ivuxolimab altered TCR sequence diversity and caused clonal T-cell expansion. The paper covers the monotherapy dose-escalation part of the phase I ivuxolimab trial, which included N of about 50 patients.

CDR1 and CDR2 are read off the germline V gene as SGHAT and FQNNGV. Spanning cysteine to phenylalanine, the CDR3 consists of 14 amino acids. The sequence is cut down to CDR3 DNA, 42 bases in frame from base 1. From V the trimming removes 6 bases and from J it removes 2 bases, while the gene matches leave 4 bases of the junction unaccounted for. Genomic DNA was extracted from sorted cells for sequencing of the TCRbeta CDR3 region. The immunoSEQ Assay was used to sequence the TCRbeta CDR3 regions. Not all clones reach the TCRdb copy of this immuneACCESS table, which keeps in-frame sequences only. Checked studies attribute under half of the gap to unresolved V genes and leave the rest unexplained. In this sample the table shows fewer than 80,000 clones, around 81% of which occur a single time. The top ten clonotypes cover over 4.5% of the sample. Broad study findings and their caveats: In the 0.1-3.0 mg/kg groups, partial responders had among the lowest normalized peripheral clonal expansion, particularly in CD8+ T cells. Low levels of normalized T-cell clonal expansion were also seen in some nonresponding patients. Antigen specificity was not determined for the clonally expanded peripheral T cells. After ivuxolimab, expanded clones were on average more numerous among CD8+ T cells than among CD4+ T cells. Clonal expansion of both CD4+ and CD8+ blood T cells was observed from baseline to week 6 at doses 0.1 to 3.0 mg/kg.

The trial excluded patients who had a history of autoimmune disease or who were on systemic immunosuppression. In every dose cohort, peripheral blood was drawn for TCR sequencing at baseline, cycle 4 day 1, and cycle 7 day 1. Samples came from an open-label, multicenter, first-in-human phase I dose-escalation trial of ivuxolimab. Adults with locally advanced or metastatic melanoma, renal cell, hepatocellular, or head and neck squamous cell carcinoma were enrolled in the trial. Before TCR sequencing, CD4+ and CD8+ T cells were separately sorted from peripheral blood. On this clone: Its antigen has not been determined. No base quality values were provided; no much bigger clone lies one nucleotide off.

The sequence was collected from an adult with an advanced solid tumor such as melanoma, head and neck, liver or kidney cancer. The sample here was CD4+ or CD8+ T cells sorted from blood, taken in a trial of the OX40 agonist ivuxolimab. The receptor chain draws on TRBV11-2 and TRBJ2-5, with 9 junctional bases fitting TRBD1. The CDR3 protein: CASRLTGGQETQYF. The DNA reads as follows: TGTGCCAGCAGGCTGACAGGGGGACAAGAGACCCAGTACTTC.